The T cell receptor (beta chain) described here comes from a study of blood T cell repertoires in COVID-19. Here immunoSEQ multiplex PCR was the method, and the copy in TCRdb shows in-frame clones only, minus some. The table includes more than 300,000 clones, approximately 90% detected once. The CDR3 has 15 amino acids. Germline CDR1 is LNHDA and CDR2 is SQIVND (reference sequence). V was clipped by 3 bases and J by 6 bases; unmatched bases: 7. Sample: PBMCs or T cells enriched from blood (not recorded which). This sequence was found in a woman aged 25-40 years who had recovered from COVID-19. The chain combines TRBV19 with TRBJ2-7; 11 bases align to TRBD1. The CDR3 DNA reads TGTGCCAGTAGTATGGACAGGGGGCTCACTGGCGAGCAGTACTTC. This codes for CASSMDRGLTGEQYF.